This T cell receptor (beta chain) was sequenced in a study of T cell repertoires in cytomegalovirus infection. Overall study: Indicated by public TCR beta signatures were CMV infection and matching HLA type. Study-level findings and limits: The cumulative frequency of public TCR beta families distinguished individuals who carried CMV together with the relevant HLA. HLA-C-restricted TCR beta clonotypes specific for CMV led the ex vivo response.

In regard to this clonotype: What it binds is not known.

With 1 base clipped from V and 2 bases from J, the junction kept 4 bases outside the gene matches. The CDR3 has 15 amino acids. Germline V gene data show CDR1 as DFQATT and CDR2 as SNEGSKA (reference sequence). Each CDR3 protein gets one entry after TCRdb re-called the reads with MiXCR. Of hundreds of thousands of distinct CDR3 sequences in the sample, roughly 16% were seen once. The chain has TRBV20-1 and TRBJ2-5; 10 bases match TRBD2. Material for sequencing was PBMCs. The receptor comes from a human donor in good health (CMV status not recorded). Some clones in this sample may be carry-over from other donors' samples. CDR3 DNA sequence: TGCAGTGCTAGAGGAGCGGGGGGGCGGCAAGAGACCCAGTACTTC. This translates into CSARGAGGRQETQYF.